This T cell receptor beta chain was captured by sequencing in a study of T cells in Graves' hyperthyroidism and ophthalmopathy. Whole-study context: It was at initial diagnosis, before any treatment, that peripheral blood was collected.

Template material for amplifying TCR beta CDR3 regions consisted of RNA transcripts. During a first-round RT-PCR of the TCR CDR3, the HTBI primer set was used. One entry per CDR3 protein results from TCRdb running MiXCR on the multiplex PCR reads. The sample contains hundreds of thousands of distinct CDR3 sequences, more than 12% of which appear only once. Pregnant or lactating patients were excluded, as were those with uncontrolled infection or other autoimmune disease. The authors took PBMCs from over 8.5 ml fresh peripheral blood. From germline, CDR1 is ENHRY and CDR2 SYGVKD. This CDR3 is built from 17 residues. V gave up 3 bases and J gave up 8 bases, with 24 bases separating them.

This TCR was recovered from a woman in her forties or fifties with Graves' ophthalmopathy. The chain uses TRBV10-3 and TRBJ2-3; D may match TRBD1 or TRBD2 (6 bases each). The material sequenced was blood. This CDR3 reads CAISEKGQRRGAVTQYF. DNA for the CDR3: TGTGCCATCAGTGAAAAGGGCCAGCGGAGGGGGGCAGTTACGCAGTATTTT.